A single sample is the source of the 8 T cell receptor beta chains below, sequenced in a study of shared clonotypes between healthy human individuals. Assay used: immunoSEQ multiplex PCR; TCRdb lists only in-frame clones, some missing. Of approximately 240,000 clones in the sample, 65% to 70% were seen once. What was sequenced was memory CD4+ T cells sorted from blood. Subset indicated: CD45RA-negative fraction. Receptors originate from a man aged 25 to 40 in good health.

The chain links TRBV28 to TRBJ2-7; D remains ambiguous. The germline gives CDR1 MDHEN, CDR2 SYDVKM. The CDR3 has 10 amino acids. V dropped 8 bases and J dropped 8 bases, with 10 bases sitting between them. CDR3 sequence (DNA): TGTGCCAGCGGTTGGGAACAGCAGTACTTC. Translated: CASGWEQQYF.

The chain is built from TRBV11-2 and TRBJ1-1; tentative D call: TRBD1 (5 bases). Germline lookup yields CDR1 SGHAT and CDR2 FQNNGV. The CDR3 extends over 16 amino acids. V lost 3 bases to trimming and J lost 1 base, with 15 bases between them. The CDR3 loop reads CASSFERGQKNTEAFF. The CDR3 DNA reads TGTGCCAGCAGCTTCGAACGGGGCCAGAAGAACACTGAAGCTTTCTTT.

This clone came up a few times. The chain carries TRBV10-3 and TRBJ1-2, with 8 bases matching TRBD1. V shed 2 bases, J shed 4 bases, and the junction held 0 bases outside the gene matches. CDR1 is ENHRY and CDR2 is SYGVKD in the germline V gene. This CDR3 contains 13 residues. The DNA for the CDR3 is TGTGCCATCAGTGAGGGACAGGGCTATGGCTACACCTTC. This translates into CAISEGQGYGYTF.

This clone turned up a few times. The chain links TRBV14 to TRBJ2-3, with no clear D. The CDR3 loop spans 10 amino acids. The germline V gene encodes CDR1 SGHDN and CDR2 FVKESK. Trimming shortened V by 8 bases and J by 7 bases, and 7 bases separated the two germline ends. As DNA, the CDR3 is TGTGCCAGCGTCGGGCATACGCAGTATTTT. Translated, it gives CASVGHTQYF.

The chain has TRBV25-1 and TRBJ2-2; unclear D gene. Trimming cost V 6 bases and J 4 bases, with 3 bases left between them. This CDR3 comprises 11 residues. Looked up from germline, CDR1 is MGHDK and CDR2 is SYGVNS. The CDR3 here is CASRRTGELFF. CDR3 bases: TGTGCCAGCAGACGCACCGGGGAGCTGTTTTTT. The full variable domain, its missing parts supplied by reference TRBV25-1 and TRBJ2-2, is EADIYQTPRYLVIGTGKKITLECSQTMGHDKMYWYQQDPGMELHLIHYSYGVNSTEKGDLSSESTVSRIRTEHFPLTLESARPSHTSQYLCASRRTGELFFGEGSRLTVL.

The gene calls are TRBV7-9 and TRBJ1-5; D may be TRBD1 (6 bases). The CDR3 is 18 residues long. Trimming took 1 base from V and 1 from J, leaving 17 bases between them. Germline V gene sequence: CDR1 SEHNR, CDR2 FQNEAQ (reference sequence). The CDR3 spells CASSLGGLHGQSNQPQHF. In DNA form, the CDR3 reads TGTGCCAGCAGCTTAGGGGGCCTCCACGGACAGAGCAATCAGCCCCAGCATTTT. Using reference TRBV7-9 and TRBJ1-5 for the parts outside the CDR3, the full variable domain is DTGVSQNPRHKITKRGQNVTFRCDPISEHNRLYWYRQTLGQGPEFLTYFQNEAQLEKSRLLSDRFSAERPKGSFSTLEIQRTEQGDSAMYLCASSLGGLHGQSNQPQHFGDGTRLSIL.

The gene calls are TRBV6-1 and TRBJ2-5; D call uncertain. Trimming removed 1 base from V and 5 bases from J, with 11 bases in between. The CDR3 has 14 amino acids. Germline CDR1 and CDR2: MNHNS and SASEGT. CDR3 DNA sequence: TGTGCCAGCAGTGAAGTTGGGGTGGGGGAGACCCAGTACTTC. Its translation is CASSEVGVGETQYF.

The V and J genes are TRBV5-1 and TRBJ1-2; D uncertain. Germline CDR1 and CDR2: SGHRS and YFSETQ. V was shortened by 5 bases and J by 5 bases, with 7 bases between the two germline ends. The CDR3 extends over 11 amino acids. CDR3 in DNA: TGCGCCAGCAGGGCAGAGTATGGCTACACCTTC. It is translated as CASRAEYGYTF.